The 9 T cell receptor beta chains listed next were all sequenced from one sample in a study of T cell responses to AZD1222 COVID-19 vaccine. Data came from immunoSEQ multiplex PCR; TCRdb stores just in-frame clones and leaves some out. The data show about 96,000 clones, 88% seen once. The material was peripheral blood, obtained on day 0 of AZD1222 vaccination. The source of these receptors is an adult in good health.

The chain joins TRBV6-5 to TRBJ2-6; D remains ambiguous. This CDR3 region has 15 residues. Deletions cut 1 base from V and 1 base from J, with 5 bases between. Germline V gene data show CDR1 as MNHEY and CDR2 as SVGAGI. The CDR3 sequence: CASSYYGSGANVLTF. For the CDR3, the DNA is TGTGCCAGCAGTTACTATGGGTCTGGGGCCAACGTCCTGACTTTC.

This sequence joins TRBV6-2 or TRBV6-3 and TRBJ1-3; D gene unclear. Germline V gene data show CDR1 as MNHEY and CDR2 as SVGEGT. V was clipped by 1 base and J by 0 bases, with 10 bases between them. The CDR3 length is 16 residues. This CDR3 is CASSYLATISGNTIYF. The CDR3 DNA sequence: TGTGCCAGCAGTTACTTGGCAACCATCTCTGGAAACACCATATATTTT.

This chain uses TRBV5-8 with TRBJ1-1; 8 bases are a match to TRBD1. Germline lookup yields CDR1 SGHTS and CDR2 YDEGEE. CDR3 size: 16 residues. Trimming took 0 bases from V and 1 from J; bases not matched to a gene: 5. The chain's CDR3 is CASSLAVTGGNTEAFF. CDR3 coding DNA: TGTGCCAGCAGCTTGGCGGTTACAGGGGGGAACACTGAAGCTTTCTTT.

The J gene is TRBJ1-2, the V gene TRBV5-1; D is uncertain. V lost 1 base and J lost 7, with 11 bases in between. CDR1 and CDR2 (germline): SGHRS, YFSETQ. The CDR3 runs to 13 residues. In DNA, the CDR3 is TGCGCCAGCAGCTTGAAGGAACCAGGTGGCTACACCTTC. Protein sequence: CASSLKEPGGYTF.

The V call is TRBV28, the J call TRBJ1-6; possible D gene TRBD1, 5 bases. From germline, CDR1 is MDHEN and CDR2 SYDVKM. The CDR3 is 14 amino acids. V was pared by 7 bases and J by 9 bases, with 16 bases between. The CDR3 bases are TGTGCCAGCAAGGGGTTACCGTTAACTTCACCCCTCCACTTT. Protein sequence: CASKGLPLTSPLHF.

This sequence joins TRBV29-1 and TRBJ2-2; D is unresolved. The CDR3 is 11 amino acids. V shed 2 bases and J shed 6 bases, with 4 bases lying between them. Germline loops: CDR1 SQVTM, CDR2 ANQGSEA. The CDR3 sequence is CSVERSGELFF. The CDR3 DNA sequence: TGCAGCGTTGAACGGTCCGGGGAGCTGTTTTTT.

The V call is TRBV6-2 or TRBV6-3, the J call TRBJ1-5; 9 bases are shared with TRBD1. The CDR3 consists of 16 residues. Looked up from germline, CDR1 is MNHEY and CDR2 is SVGEGT. With V trimmed by 2 bases and J by 2 bases, 4 bases remained unmatched. The CDR3 protein is CASSYMGQGGNQPQHF. CDR3 bases: TGTGCCAGCAGTTACATGGGACAGGGAGGCAATCAGCCCCAGCATTTT.

The chain is built from TRBV18 and TRBJ2-3; D gene unclear. V gave up 4 bases and J gave up 0 bases, with 14 bases separating them. CDR1 and CDR2 (germline): KGHSH, LQKENI. This CDR3 has 16 amino acids. The CDR3 region has the DNA TGTGCCAGCTCACAAGGACGGATTACTAGCACAGATACGCAGTATTTT. Its translation: CASSQGRITSTDTQYF.

The chain joins TRBV3-1 (or the pseudogene TRBV3-2) to TRBJ2-3; D not resolved. The germline CDR1 and CDR2 sequences are LGHDT and YNNKEL (reference sequence). CDR3 length equals 17 residues. Trimming removed 0 bases from V and 0 bases from J, with 13 bases in between. The CDR3 sequence is CASSQDLIDSSTDTQYF. CDR3 coding DNA: TGTGCCAGCAGCCAAGATCTAATAGACTCTAGCACAGATACGCAGTATTTT.